The 30 T cell receptor beta chains below come from one sample, sequenced in a study of T cells after yellow fever vaccination. In TCRdb, the 5' RACE reads were re-called with MiXCR into one record per CDR3 protein. The repertoire holds around 310,000 distinct CDR3 sequences, 3% to 4.5% seen once, with approximately 24% in the top ten. Material: PBMCs, obtained 5 days after the yellow fever booster vaccination. All receptors derive from a man aged 18 to 30 who received the YFV17D yellow fever vaccine.

This clonotype was picked up many times. V is TRBV7-2 and J is TRBJ1-2, with 7 bases identical to TRBD1. Trimming at V came to 2 bases and at J to 1 base, leaving 16 bases not matched to a gene. CDR1 SGHTA and CDR2 FQGNSA come from the germline V gene. The CDR3 consists of 19 residues. CDR3 coding DNA: TGTGCCAGCAGCTTATGGTTCCGGCAGGGGGGATACCGTAACTATGGCTACACCTTC. This translates into CASSLWFRQGGYRNYGYTF.

In this sample, this clonotype turned up a few times. The V and J genes are TRBV7-2 and TRBJ1-2; 8 nucleotides line up with TRBD1. The CDR3 loop spans 17 amino acids. The germline V gene has CDR1 SGHTA and CDR2 FQGNSA. Trimming cost V 1 base and J 2 bases; bases outside gene matches: 9. This CDR3 is CASSLVDRGLPNYGYTF. The CDR3 DNA follows: TGTGCCAGCAGCTTAGTAGACAGGGGACTCCCCAACTATGGCTACACCTTC.

This clonotype occurred a few times. This chain joins TRBV24-1 and TRBJ2-2; either TRBD1 or TRBD2 may supply D (5 bases each). V dropped 12 bases and J dropped 2 bases, with 12 bases sitting between them. Germline CDR1 and CDR2: KGHDR and SFDVKD. The length of the CDR3 is 13 residues. CDR3 sequence (DNA): TGTGCCGCCCGGGACGTTAACACCGGGGAGCTGTTTTTT. Its translation is CAARDVNTGELFF.

The chain carries TRBV5-6 and TRBJ2-3; D is possibly TRBD1 or TRBD2 (5 bases each). The CDR3 contains 14 residues. CDR1 SGHDT and CDR2 YYEEEE come from the germline V gene. V lost 4 bases to trimming and J lost 5 bases, with 14 bases between them. CDR3 DNA sequence: TGTGCCAGCAGCCACGGGACCCCCGGAGATACGCAGTATTTT. This gives the protein CASSHGTPGDTQYF.

The rearrangement links TRBV21-1 to TRBJ1-3. TRBV21-1 is a pseudogene locus. There are 18 residues in the CDR3. The CDR3 is CASSKPEGTQNSGNTIYF. The CDR3, as DNA: TGTGCCAGCAGCAAACCGGAGGGGACTCAGAACTCTGGAAACACCATATATTTT.

This clonotype was seen many times. The chain employs TRBV11-2 and TRBJ2-7, with a tentative D call TRBD1 (5 bases). The CDR3 is made up of 12 amino acids. Looked up from germline, CDR1 is SGHAT and CDR2 is FQNNGV. Trimming took 11 bases from V and 3 from J, leaving 14 bases between them. The CDR3 loop is CASQGQGYEQYV. CDR3 coding DNA: TGTGCCTCCCAAGGGCAGGGCTACGAGCAGTACGTC.

The chain recombines TRBV7-2 with TRBJ2-1; 8 nucleotides line up with TRBD2. The trim removed 5 bases at V and 7 bases at J, leaving 7 bases unmatched. The CDR3 has 14 residues. Germline V gene data show CDR1 as SGHTA and CDR2 as FQGNSA. CDR3 amino acids: CASSPDSGDNEQFF. The CDR3 nucleotides are TGTGCCAGCAGCCCCGATAGCGGGGATAATGAGCAGTTCTTC.

This clonotype came up many times. The chain recombines TRBV5-1 with TRBJ2-1; perhaps TRBD1 as D (6 bases). Germline-derived CDR1 and CDR2 are SGHRS and YFSETQ. This CDR3 contains 15 residues. V lost 1 base and J 1 base, leaving 9 bases between the germline ends. CDR3 sequence reads: CASSLNRVSYNEQFF. The CDR3 bases are TGCGCCAGCAGCTTGAACAGGGTGTCCTACAATGAGCAGTTCTTC.

J is TRBJ1-2 and V is TRBV14; no reliable D call. Germline CDR1 and CDR2: SGHDN and FVKESK. Trimming took 1 base from V and 4 from J, leaving 13 bases between them. CDR3 size: 15 residues. As DNA, the CDR3 is TGTGCCAGCAGCCAAGGAACCCGGAGGGCCTATGGCTACACCTTC. It is translated as CASSQGTRRAYGYTF.

This clonotype was detected only a few times. J is TRBJ2-3 and V is TRBV20-1; TRBD1 is a possible D gene (5 bases). Deletions cut 8 bases from V and 4 bases from J, with 22 bases between. This CDR3 contains 15 residues. Germline V gives CDR1 DFQATT, CDR2 SNEGSKA (reference sequence). The CDR3 reads CSQSQASRAPDTQYF. DNA of the CDR3: TGCAGTCAATCACAAGCGTCCAGGGCCCCAGATACGCAGTATTTT.

This clonotype was seen a handful of times. The chain employs TRBV6-2 or TRBV6-3 and TRBJ2-3; D is possibly TRBD2 (6 bases). This CDR3 is built from 15 residues. Per the germline V gene, CDR1 is MNHEY and CDR2 is SVGEGT. The ends were cut back, 2 bases at V and 1 base at J, with 10 bases in the middle. Here the CDR3 reads CASSYTSRGTDTQYF. CDR3 DNA sequence: TGTGCCAGCAGTTACACTAGCCGTGGCACAGATACGCAGTATTTT.

This clonotype showed up many times. The V gene is TRBV19, the J gene TRBJ2-2; the match to TRBD2 covers 8 bases. Germline trimming cut 6 bases from V and 1 base from J; bases unmatched to any gene: 4. The CDR3 consists of 15 residues. Germline values: CDR1 LNHDA, CDR2 SQIVND (reference sequence). The CDR3 loop reads CASRSLAGNTGELFF. In nucleotides, the CDR3 is TGTGCCAGTAGAAGTCTAGCGGGGAACACCGGGGAGCTGTTTTTT.

The V and J genes are TRBV7-8 and TRBJ2-5; tentative D call: TRBD2 (5 bases). Germline CDR1 SGHVS, CDR2 FQNEAQ. The V gene lost 8 bases and the J gene lost 4 bases, with 17 bases spanning the gap. CDR3 length: 14 amino acids. CDR3 in DNA: TGTGCCAGCGTCCGAGGCAGACTACGAGAGACCCAGTACTTC. Protein: CASVRGRLRETQYF. The whole variable domain, filled in from reference TRBV7-8 and TRBJ2-5, reads GAGVSQSPRYKVAKRGQDVALRCDPISGHVSLFWYQQALGQGPEFLTYFQNEAQLDKSGLPSDRFFAERPEGSVSTLKIQRTQQEDSAVYLCASVRGRLRETQYFGPGTRLLVL.

A few counts support this clonotype. This chain uses TRBV27 with TRBJ2-1, with a tentative D call TRBD1 (6 bases). CDR1 and CDR2 (germline): MNHEY, SMNVEV (reference sequence). Between the trimmed V and J ends, which lost 2 bases and 3 bases, there was a span of 17 bases. This CDR3 region has 17 residues. CDR3 sequence reads: CASSLSPSRGRYNEQFF. The CDR3 DNA reads TGTGCCAGCAGTTTAAGCCCTAGCAGGGGCCGCTACAATGAGCAGTTCTTC.

This clonotype has at least ten counts. The gene calls are TRBV28 and TRBJ1-1, with no clear D. V was cut by 9 bases and J by 4 bases, with 15 bases left in between. The V gene's germline CDR1 is MDHEN and CDR2 SYDVKM. The CDR3 has 13 amino acids. CDR3 residues: CASRTGVGTEAFF. CDR3 nucleotide sequence: TGTGCCAGTAGGACCGGGGTAGGCACTGAAGCTTTCTTT.

This clonotype was detected ten times or more. V and J are TRBV12-3 or TRBV12-4 and TRBJ2-3; a possible D gene is TRBD2 (6 bases). The CDR3 sequence is 15 residues long. With 0 bases removed from V and 6 bases from J, the gap between germline ends came to 13 bases. The CDR3 spells CASSLALGRGDTQYF. CDR3 nucleotides: TGTGCCAGCAGTTTAGCCCTAGGCCGGGGGGATACGCAGTATTTT.

The chain carries TRBV9 and TRBJ2-6, with no clear D. The CDR3 loop spans 15 amino acids. The ends were cut back, 4 bases at V and 4 bases at J, with 12 bases in the middle. Germline-derived CDR1 and CDR2 are SGDLS and YYNGEE. The CDR3 here is CASSLRAAGANVLTF. In DNA form, the CDR3 reads TGTGCCAGCAGCCTCCGGGCGGCAGGGGCCAACGTCCTGACTTTC.

The chain links TRBV7-6 to TRBJ2-2; 7 bases line up with TRBD1. V dropped 3 bases and J dropped 2; count of bases not matched to a gene: 18. The CDR3 runs to 20 residues. Germline V gene data show CDR1 as SGHVS and CDR2 as FNYEAQ. CDR3 in DNA: TGTGCCAGCAGCTTTTTCTTGACAGGGAAGCTCCAAAGAAACACCGGGGAGCTGTTTTTT. Translation: CASSFFLTGKLQRNTGELFF.

The V gene is TRBV12-3 or TRBV12-4, the J gene TRBJ1-6; D is perhaps TRBD1 (5 bases). This CDR3 spans 16 amino acids. V was cut by 7 bases and J by 12 bases, with 25 bases left in between. The CDR3: CASTEGGAGPYGPLHF. DNA of the CDR3: TGTGCCAGCACGGAGGGAGGGGCAGGCCCATATGGACCCCTCCACTTT.

This clonotype was detected only a few times. The J gene is TRBJ1-1, the V gene TRBV24-1, with TRBD1 identical over 7 bases. Trimming took 4 bases from V and 10 from J; bases not matched to a gene: 11. Germline V CDR1 and CDR2: KGHDR, SFDVKD. The CDR3 covers 14 residues. DNA for the CDR3: TGTGCCACCAGTGACCACATGACAGGGAAGGGAGCTTTCTTT. This gives the protein CATSDHMTGKGAFF.

This chain uses TRBV19 with TRBJ2-2, with TRBD2 identical over 9 bases. The CDR3 runs 15 residues. V gave up 5 bases and J gave up 7 bases; unmatched junction bases: 8. Per the germline V gene, CDR1 is LNHDA and CDR2 is SQIVND (reference sequence). CDR3: CASSPSTSGFGELFF. CDR3 nucleotide sequence: TGTGCCAGTAGTCCCTCGACTAGCGGTTTCGGGGAGCTGTTTTTT.

The table lists this clonotype with a few counts. The rearrangement joins TRBV27 to TRBJ2-1; 9 nucleotides match TRBD2. V dropped 7 bases and J dropped 6; count of bases not matched to a gene: 16. The CDR3 covers 17 residues. Germline CDR1 MNHEY, CDR2 SMNVEV (reference sequence). In DNA, the CDR3 is TGTGCCAGCACCTTACGGGCGCGGGGGGGCCTCCTCAATGAGCAGTTCTTC. Translation gives CASTLRARGGLLNEQFF.

The V and J genes are TRBV5-1 and TRBJ2-7, with a tentative D call TRBD2 (5 bases). The ends were cut back, 1 base at V and 1 base at J, with 12 bases in the middle. Per germline, CDR1 SGHRS and CDR2 YFSETQ. The CDR3 is made up of 15 amino acids. CDR3: CASSLLFGDSYEQYF. CDR3 nucleotides: TGCGCCAGCAGCTTGTTGTTCGGGGATTCCTACGAGCAGTACTTC.

This clonotype has a count of ten or more. CDR3 nucleotides: TGCGCCAGCAGCCAGGTTGATTACTCCTACAATGAGCAGTTCTTC. It yields the protein CASSQVDYSYNEQFF. The V call is TRBV4-3, the J call TRBJ2-1; D not resolved. Germline CDR1 and CDR2: LGHNA and YSLEER. Trimming stripped 3 bases from V and 0 bases from J, with 9 bases between. This CDR3 has 15 amino acids.

The rearrangement links TRBV2 to TRBJ1-5; D possibly corresponds to TRBD1 (5 bases). The V end lost 7 bases, the J end lost 4 bases, and 11 bases lay between the germline ends. CDR3 length: 13 residues. Germline V CDR1 and CDR2: SNHLY, FYNNEI. The CDR3 DNA follows: TGTGCCAGCAACATAAGGGGAAATCAGCCCCAGCATTTT. Encoded protein: CASNIRGNQPQHF.

This clonotype was picked up a small number of times. The rearrangement uses TRBV5-1 and TRBJ1-4; D is uncertain. Germline V gene data show CDR1 as SGHRS and CDR2 as YFSETQ. V lost 4 bases and J lost 2, with 9 bases in between. The CDR3 spans 14 residues. The CDR3, as DNA: TGCGCCAGCAGCGCGGACGGCACTAATGAAAAACTGTTTTTT. This gives the protein CASSADGTNEKLFF.

V usage is TRBV20-1 and J usage is TRBJ1-5, with 7 bases lining up with TRBD1. Trimming at V came to 5 bases and at J to 6 bases, leaving 13 bases not matched to a gene. The CDR3 length is 15 residues. Germline assignment: CDR1 DFQATT and CDR2 SNEGSKA (reference sequence). DNA for the CDR3: TGCAGTGCTGATACTCTGCCAGGGGGGGGTCAGCCCCAGCATTTT. Translated, it gives CSADTLPGGGQPQHF.

This clonotype has at least ten counts. The V gene is TRBV4-1, the J gene TRBJ1-2, with D maybe TRBD1 (5 bases). Per germline, CDR1 MGHRA and CDR2 YSYEKL. Trimming took off 1 base at V and 8 bases at J, with 17 bases between the two ends. The CDR3 is 15 amino acids. CDR3 sequence reads: CASSQVPGSMYGYTF. CDR3 bases: TGCGCCAGCAGCCAAGTACCAGGGAGTATGTACGGCTACACCTTC.

This clonotype came up a few times. The rearrangement uses TRBV20-1 and TRBJ1-1; D gene ambiguous. The CDR3 runs to 14 residues. CDR1 and CDR2 from the germline V gene are DFQATT and SNEGSKA (reference sequence). The V gene lost 6 bases and the J gene lost 1 base, with 15 bases spanning the gap. CDR3 residues: CSAKEPDTNTEAFF. The DNA for the CDR3 is TGCAGTGCCAAGGAACCCGACACGAACACTGAAGCTTTCTTT.

The chain is built from TRBV5-1 and TRBJ2-3; D gene unclear. CDR1 is SGHRS and CDR2 is YFSETQ in the germline V gene. V was trimmed by 3 bases and J by 7 bases, leaving 9 bases between them. CDR3 length equals 12 residues. DNA for the CDR3: TGCGCCAGCAGCTCGGACGGTAATACGCAGTATTTT. This codes for CASSSDGNTQYF.